One sample yielded the 23 T cell receptor beta chains listed below, sequenced in a study of blood T cell repertoires in COVID-19. Sequencing was performed with immunoSEQ multiplex PCR; in TCRdb, only in-frame clones are kept and a portion is missing. In the table there are 150,000 or so clones, roughly 83% of which are singletons. Sequencing was performed on peripheral blood. The receptors originated from a woman aged 55-69 years with acute or convalescent COVID-19.

This clone was observed a handful of times. The chain uses TRBV10-3 and TRBJ1-5; 11 bases line up with TRBD1. With V trimmed by 4 bases and J by 1 base, 3 bases remained unmatched. The CDR3 has 16 amino acids. Germline V gene data show CDR1 as ENHRY and CDR2 as SYGVKD. CDR3 region: CAISGGTGGSNQPQHF. As DNA, the CDR3 is TGTGCCATCAGTGGAGGGACAGGGGGGAGCAATCAGCCCCAGCATTTT.

This chain connects TRBV29-1 to TRBJ2-1; D ambiguous. The CDR3 is 11 residues long. Trimming cost V 3 bases and J 3 bases, with 3 bases left between them. CDR1 and CDR2 from the germline V gene are SQVTM and ANQGSEA. The CDR3 loop is CSVDSYNEQFF. CDR3 bases: TGCAGCGTTGACAGCTACAATGAGCAGTTCTTC.

The rearrangement links TRBV29-1 to TRBJ2-3; 14 nucleotides match TRBD2. Germline V gene sequence: CDR1 SQVTM, CDR2 ANQGSEA. With V trimmed by 7 bases and J by 1 base, 4 bases remained unmatched. The CDR3 is 15 amino acids. Here the CDR3 reads CSAEGLAGGTDTQYF. The CDR3 DNA reads TGCAGCGCTGAGGGACTAGCGGGGGGCACAGATACGCAGTATTTT.

This clone came up many times. The chain has TRBV7-2 and TRBJ2-7; TRBD2 matches at 14 bases. CDR3 length: 18 residues. Germline values: CDR1 SGHTA, CDR2 FQGNSA. V lost 1 base to trimming and J lost 1 base; unmatched junction nucleotides: 6. For the CDR3, the DNA is TGTGCCAGCAGCTTAGTTTGGACTAGCGGGGGGCGATCCTACGAGCAGTACTTC. Translation: CASSLVWTSGGRSYEQYF.

The chain combines TRBV4-1 with TRBJ2-3; a possible D gene is TRBD2 (6 bases). V was clipped by 3 bases and J by 4 bases, with 14 bases between them. The CDR3 runs 15 residues. Germline V gene lookup returns CDR1 MGHRA and CDR2 YSYEKL. CDR3 nucleotide sequence: TGCGCCAGCAGCCAGTCGGGGGACTCTGCAGATACGCAGTATTTT. This gives the protein CASSQSGDSADTQYF.

The chain uses TRBV9 and TRBJ2-5, with D uncertain. The germline V and J ends were trimmed by 0 bases and 4 bases, with 13 bases remaining between them. CDR1 SGDLS and CDR2 YYNGEE come from the germline V gene. The CDR3 totals 15 residues. This chain's CDR3 is CASSVADLSGETQYF. CDR3 nucleotides: TGTGCCAGCAGCGTAGCTGATCTAAGTGGAGAGACCCAGTACTTC.

CDR3: CASSLRGGSTEAFF. CDR3 in DNA: TGTGCCAGCTCATTAAGGGGGGGTAGTACTGAAGCTTTCTTT. This chain joins TRBV6-5 and TRBJ1-1, with D tentatively TRBD1 (6 bases). There are 14 residues in the CDR3. V was trimmed by 8 bases and J by 5 bases, leaving 18 bases between them. The germline CDR1 and CDR2 sequences are MNHEY and SVGAGI.

The chain uses TRBV5-1 and TRBJ1-1; unclear D gene. The CDR3 has 14 amino acids. The V gene's germline CDR1 is SGHRS and CDR2 YFSETQ. Trimming left V 0 bases short and J 3 bases short, with 9 bases between. CDR3: CASSLGNADTEAFF. In DNA form, the CDR3 reads TGCGCCAGCAGCTTGGGGAATGCGGACACTGAAGCTTTCTTT.

This rearrangement joins TRBV5-5 to TRBJ2-7; the D gene is possibly TRBD1 (6 bases). V shed 1 base and J shed 2 bases, with 10 bases lying between them. The germline V gene has CDR1 SGHKS and CDR2 YYEKEE (reference sequence). The CDR3 length is 14 residues. CDR3 protein: CASSLRGQTYEQYF. The CDR3 DNA reads as TGTGCCAGCAGCTTGAGAGGACAGACCTACGAGCAGTACTTC.

The rearrangement links TRBV7-8 to TRBJ1-1; perhaps TRBD1 as D (6 bases). The germline V gene has CDR1 SGHVS and CDR2 FQNEAQ. V was trimmed by 3 bases and J by 6 bases, leaving 20 bases between them. This CDR3 contains 16 residues. As DNA, the CDR3 is TGTGCCAGCAGCTTTCTCCCGGGGGGCCAAAGCCCTGAAGCTTTCTTT. The encoded protein is CASSFLPGGQSPEAFF. The whole variable domain, filled in from reference TRBV7-8 and TRBJ1-1, reads GAGVSQSPRYKVAKRGQDVALRCDPISGHVSLFWYQQALGQGPEFLTYFQNEAQLDKSGLPSDRFFAERPEGSVSTLKIQRTQQEDSAVYLCASSFLPGGQSPEAFFGQGTRLTVV.

The chain couples TRBV11-1 to TRBJ1-2; the match to TRBD1 covers 7 bases. V dropped 5 bases and J dropped 11; count of bases not matched to a gene: 8. The CDR3 contains 12 residues. CDR1 is SGHAT and CDR2 is FQDESV in the germline V gene (reference sequence). The CDR3 bases are TGTGCCAGCAGCACGACAGGGCGGCGATACACCTTC. It encodes CASSTTGRRYTF. The full variable domain, in which reference TRBV11-1 and TRBJ1-2 provide the parts outside the CDR3, is EAEVAQSPRYKITEKSQAVAFWCDPISGHATLYWYRQILGQGPELLVQFQDESVVDDSQLPKDRFSAERLKGVDSTLKIQPAELGDSAMYLCASSTTGRRYTFGSGTRLTVV.

This chain uses TRBV27 with TRBJ2-3; D gene uncertain. CDR3 size: 13 residues. Germline-derived CDR1 and CDR2 are MNHEY and SMNVEV (reference sequence). Trimming shortened V by 0 bases and J by 9 bases, and 10 bases separated the two germline ends. The CDR3 sequence: CASSLSRLETQYF. Here the CDR3 DNA reads TGTGCCAGCAGTTTATCGCGACTGGAGACGCAGTATTTT.

The chain uses TRBV5-5 and TRBJ1-6; D is ambiguous. The CDR3 runs to 18 residues. Germline CDR1 is SGHKS and CDR2 is YYEKEE (reference sequence). The V gene lost 2 bases and the J gene lost 0 bases, with 15 bases spanning the gap. The CDR3 region has the DNA TGTGCCAGCAGCTTTTTCGGGATGACGAGCTCCTATAATTCACCCCTCCACTTT. It is translated as CASSFFGMTSSYNSPLHF.

The chain combines TRBV11-2 with TRBJ1-3, with D unclear. This CDR3 is 18 amino acids long. CDR1 SGHAT and CDR2 FQNNGV come from the germline V gene. V gave up 0 bases and J gave up 0 bases, with 15 bases separating them. CDR3 coding DNA: TGTGCCAGCAGCTTAGATGGTGTGGCATTTATCTCTGGAAACACCATATATTTT. Protein product: CASSLDGVAFISGNTIYF.

V and J are TRBV5-1 and TRBJ2-2; 10 bases fit TRBD2. The CDR3 contains 16 residues. Unmatched junction bases numbered 5, after V lost 0 bases and J lost 6 bases. Germline V CDR1 and CDR2: SGHRS, YFSETQ. CDR3 protein: CASSLAPGTSAGELFF. The CDR3 nucleotides are TGCGCCAGCAGCTTGGCCCCCGGGACTAGCGCCGGGGAGCTGTTTTTT.

The chain combines TRBV5-4 with TRBJ1-4; 7 bases are shared with TRBD1. With 4 bases clipped from V and 7 bases from J, the junction kept 10 bases outside the gene matches. The germline gives CDR1 SGHNT, CDR2 YYREEE (reference sequence). The CDR3 is made up of 15 amino acids. The CDR3 protein is CASSRTGAGGEKLFF. The CDR3 bases are TGTGCCAGCAGCCGAACAGGGGCTGGGGGTGAAAAACTGTTTTTT.

As to this clone: Compared with germline, one end of the junction differs, possibly owing to a read error. The chain combines TRBV18 with TRBJ1-3, with 7 bases aligning to TRBD1. The germline CDR1 and CDR2 sequences are KGHSH and LQKENI. The CDR3 runs to 15 residues. The CDR3 spells CASSSGQTFGSTIYF. The DNA of the CDR3 is TGTGCCAGCTCATCGGGACAGACCTTTGGAAGCACCATATATTTT.

The rearrangement uses TRBV4-1 and TRBJ1-1; D ambiguous. The CDR3 runs 14 residues. Trimming stripped 1 base from V and 6 bases from J, with 12 bases between. Germline lookup yields CDR1 MGHRA and CDR2 YSYEKL. The CDR3 sequence: CASSQGLPGAEAFF. DNA for the CDR3: TGCGCCAGCAGCCAAGGCCTTCCGGGAGCTGAAGCTTTCTTT.

The rearrangement uses TRBV11-2 and TRBJ1-2; 7 nucleotides align to TRBD1. V was pared by 4 bases and J by 3 bases, with 5 bases of the junction left unmatched. Germline V gene lookup returns CDR1 SGHAT and CDR2 FQNNGV. This CDR3 is 14 amino acids long. CDR3 DNA: TGTGCCAGCAGCTCCCAGGGGGACTACTATGGCTACACCTTC. The encoded protein is CASSSQGDYYGYTF.

Details on this clone: The junction departs from germline at one end; a sequencing error may be responsible. This chain uses TRBV7-7 with TRBJ2-5; perhaps TRBD1 as D (5 bases). From germline, CDR1 is SSHAT and CDR2 FNYEAQ (reference sequence). The CDR3 is 15 residues long. The CDR3 DNA is TGTGCTAGCAGCCCCGGTGGGGTCAGGGAAGAGACCCAGTACTTC. Protein: CASSPGGVREETQYF.

The CDR3 is CSVEERVVGQPQHF. As DNA, the CDR3 is TGCAGCGTTGAAGAACGGGTCGTTGGTCAGCCCCAGCATTTT. This chain uses TRBV29-1 with TRBJ1-5, with D hard to call. V was pared by 0 bases and J by 6 bases, with 12 bases between. Per germline, CDR1 SQVTM and CDR2 ANQGSEA. The CDR3 is 14 amino acids.

The V and J genes are TRBV11-1 and TRBJ2-3; possible D gene TRBD1, 6 bases. Trimming removed 5 bases at V and 4 bases at J, with 10 bases between. The CDR3 is made up of 13 amino acids. Germline assignment: CDR1 SGHAT and CDR2 FQDESV (reference sequence). The CDR3 DNA reads as TGTGCCAGCAGCCATTCAGGGGCAGATACGCAGTATTTT. It encodes CASSHSGADTQYF.

The chain uses TRBV10-3 and TRBJ1-3; no clear D. Germline CDR1 reads ENHRY; CDR2 reads SYGVKD. This CDR3 has 17 amino acids. The germline V and J ends were trimmed by 0 bases and 0 bases, with 12 bases remaining between them. CDR3 nucleotide sequence: TGTGCCATCAGTGAGTCAGAGGGCCCTAGCTCTGGAAACACCATATATTTT. This codes for CAISESEGPSSGNTIYF.